This note documents a single T cell receptor (beta chain) sequence. Antigen specificity is unknown. This sample is drawn from a study of shared clonotypes between healthy human individuals. Overall study findings and caveats: In general, naive subsets displayed greater estimated richness than memory subsets did.

The donors were adults (healthy and HIV-negative) with no recent acute infections or vaccinations. Investigators divided CD4+ cells into CD45RA+ naive and CD45RA-negative memory subsets. Generated by immunoSEQ multiplex PCR, the TCRdb table keeps only in-frame clones and is missing some. The table has roughly 2.5 million clones, just over 90% seen once. V lost 1 base and J lost 1; bases outside the gene matches: 4. The CDR3 loop spans 16 amino acids. Germline CDR1 is MNHEY and CDR2 is SMNVEV (reference sequence). The chain carries TRBV27 and TRBJ2-7; the match to TRBD1 covers 10 bases. The sequenced sample was naive CD4+ T cells sorted from blood. Documented subset: CD45RA+ positively selected. This TCR was sampled from a man younger than 35 in good health. The CDR3 bases are TGTGCCAGCAGTTTATGGGGACAGGGGTTGTCCTACGAGCAGTACTTC. Translation gives CASSLWGQGLSYEQYF.